The next 9 T cell receptor beta chains were all read from a single sample in a study of regulatory T cells in long-lasting Graves disease. Researchers made TCR beta libraries by using iRepertoire HTBI primers and running Arm-PCR on CDR3 regions. TCRdb used MiXCR to reprocess the multiplex PCR reads, holding one entry per CDR3 protein. The data show about 620,000 distinct CDR3 sequences, roughly 16% seen once. Noted time point: newly diagnosed GD, antithyroid drugs for less than 3 months. There was RNA extracted from PBMCs, and the TCR library was made from it. These data were also reused for a study on T cells in Graves' hyperthyroidism and ophthalmopathy.

Sequencing was performed on peripheral blood mononuclear cells (PBMCs), taken at new diagnosis, from a patient treated with antithyroid drugs. The receptors were sampled from a woman in her twenties or thirties with Graves disease.

In its sample, this clonotype was seen a few times. The chain uses TRBV12-3 or TRBV12-4 and TRBJ2-2, with D possibly matching TRBD1 (5 bases). The CDR3 runs 17 residues. Trimming left V 7 bases short and J 5 bases short, with 23 bases between. The chain's CDR3 is CASTDPQGRARTGELFF. The CDR3 coding sequence is TGTGCCAGCACCGACCCCCAGGGCCGAGCGAGGACCGGGGAGCTGTTTTTT.

This clonotype showed up many times. The chain couples TRBV2 to TRBJ1-3, with TRBD1 matching 8 bases. There are 16 residues in the CDR3. The V gene's germline CDR1 is SNHLY and CDR2 FYNNEI. V gave up 1 base and J gave up 2 bases; unmatched junction bases: 4. In DNA form, the CDR3 reads TGTGCCAGCAGTGAAGGACAGGGGATGACTGGAAACACCATATATTTT. The encoded protein is CASSEGQGMTGNTIYF.

The chain has TRBV28 and TRBJ2-3, with 7 bases identical to TRBD2. The CDR3 consists of 13 residues. Trimming removed 8 bases from V and 3 bases from J; junction bases left unmatched: 5. From germline, CDR1 is MDHEN and CDR2 SYDVKM. The CDR3 is CASFSGETDTQYF. CDR3 bases: TGTGCCAGCTTCAGCGGGGAAACAGATACGCAGTATTTT.

This clonotype was counted at least ten times. V gene TRBV27 combines with J gene TRBJ2-7, with D unclear. Trimming cost V 6 bases and J 3 bases, with 12 bases left between them. The CDR3 is 13 residues long. Germline-derived CDR1 and CDR2 are MNHEY and SMNVEV (reference sequence). For the CDR3, the DNA is TGTGCCAGCAGCCGAAAAGCCGACTACGAGCAGTACTTC. As protein: CASSRKADYEQYF.

This clonotype was counted many times. The CDR3, as DNA: TGTGCCATTCGTACAGGGGCGGCCCGGGCCGGGGAGCTGTTTTTT. Its translation: CAIRTGAARAGELFF. The chain uses TRBV12-3 or TRBV12-4 and TRBJ2-2; 7 bases are shared with TRBD1. There are 15 residues in the CDR3. J gave up 6 bases and V 10 bases, and 14 bases lay outside the gene matches.

This rearrangement joins TRBV20-1 to TRBJ2-1, with D uncertain. V lost 4 bases to trimming and J lost 6 bases, with 4 bases between them. CDR3 size: 10 residues. CDR1 is DFQATT and CDR2 is SNEGSKA in the germline V gene (reference sequence). CDR3 loop: CSATGNEQFF. DNA of the CDR3: TGCAGTGCTACGGGCAATGAGCAGTTCTTC.

This clonotype was picked up many times. J is TRBJ2-3 and V is TRBV9, with D uncertain. The germline CDR1 and CDR2 sequences are SGDLS and YYNGEE. Trimming pared 8 bases from V and 5 bases from J, leaving 3 bases between. The CDR3 runs to 9 residues. CDR3 DNA: TGTGCCAGTAAAGATACGCAGTATTTT. Amino acid sequence: CASKDTQYF. Filled out from reference TRBV9 and TRBJ2-3, the complete variable domain reads DSGVTQTPKHLITATGQRVTLRCSPRSGDLSVYWYQQSLDQGLQFLIQYYNGEERAKGNILERFSAQQFPDLHSELNLSSLELGDSALYFCASKDTQYFGPGTRLTVL.

The V gene is TRBV3-1, the J gene TRBJ2-7; D is uncertain. The germline V gene has CDR1 LGHDT and CDR2 YNNKEL (reference sequence). V dropped 1 base and J dropped 3 bases, with 4 bases sitting between them. This CDR3 has 12 residues. CDR3 DNA: TGTGCCAGCAGCCAAGTCGACTACGAGCAGTACTTC. Its protein is CASSQVDYEQYF.

The chain uses TRBV5-4 and TRBJ1-2, with a weak D call TRBD1 (6 bases). This CDR3 has 17 amino acids. The V end lost 4 bases, the J end lost 4 bases, and 23 bases lay between the germline ends. CDR1 and CDR2 (germline): SGHNT, YYREEE (reference sequence). The CDR3, as DNA: TGTGCCAGCAGCCAGACCGGACCCTTACAGGGCAGCTATGGCTACACCTTC. Protein product: CASSQTGPLQGSYGYTF.